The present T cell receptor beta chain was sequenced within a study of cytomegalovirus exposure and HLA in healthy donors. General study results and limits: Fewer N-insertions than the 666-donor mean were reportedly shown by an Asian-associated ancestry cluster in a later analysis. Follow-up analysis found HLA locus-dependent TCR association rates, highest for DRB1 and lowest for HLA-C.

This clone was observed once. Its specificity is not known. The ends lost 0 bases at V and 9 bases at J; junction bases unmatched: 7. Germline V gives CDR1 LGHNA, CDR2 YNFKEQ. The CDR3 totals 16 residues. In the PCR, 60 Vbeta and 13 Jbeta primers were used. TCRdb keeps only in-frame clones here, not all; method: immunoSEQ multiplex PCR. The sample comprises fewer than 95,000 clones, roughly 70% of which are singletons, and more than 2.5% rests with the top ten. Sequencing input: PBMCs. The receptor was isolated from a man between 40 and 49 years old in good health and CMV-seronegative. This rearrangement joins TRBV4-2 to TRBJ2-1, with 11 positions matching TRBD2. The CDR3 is CASSQDSGGAYSEQFF. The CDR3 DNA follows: TGTGCCAGCAGCCAAGATAGCGGGGGGGCCTATAGTGAGCAGTTCTTC.